These 2 T cell receptor beta chains share one sample of origin, sequenced in a study of blood T cell repertoires in COVID-19. Sequenced by immunoSEQ multiplex PCR; TCRdb stores in-frame clones only, minus some. This sample has about 73,000 clones, with around four fifths found just once. The sample taken for sequencing was peripheral blood. These receptors all come from a man aged 45-65 years with active COVID-19.

Points on this clone: In the same sample, other DNA sequences code for this CDR3. The chain couples TRBV2 to TRBJ1-2, with 9 nucleotides matching TRBD1. In germline, CDR1 is SNHLY, CDR2 FYNNEI. The V and J ends lost 3 bases and 8 bases, in that order; junction bases with no gene match: 7. CDR3 length: 14 residues. The CDR3 bases are TGTGCCAGCAGTGACGGGACAGGGTTTGGAGGCTACACCTTC. Translated: CASSDGTGFGGYTF.

This clone was seen once. The chain links TRBV5-1 to TRBJ1-4; 8 bases fit TRBD1. Germline V CDR1 and CDR2: SGHRS, YFSETQ. The ends lost 4 bases at V and 0 bases at J; junction bases unmatched: 5. The CDR3 consists of 16 residues. CDR3 loop: CASSLPTGATNEKLFF. The CDR3 bases are TGCGCCAGCAGCCTCCCGACAGGGGCAACTAATGAAAAACTGTTTTTT.